Presented here are 5 T cell receptor beta chains from one specimen sequenced in a study of Ad26.COV2.S vaccination and SARS-CoV-2 variants. TCRdb's table, derived via immunoSEQ multiplex PCR, lists solely in-frame clones and lacks some. The table has about 350,000 clones, 92% seen once. The input for sequencing was peripheral blood, taken after recovery from COVID-19. The receptors were sampled from a human donor who had recovered from COVID-19.

This rearrangement joins TRBV2 to TRBJ1-1; perhaps TRBD1 as D (5 bases). The germline gives CDR1 SNHLY, CDR2 FYNNEI. The V and J ends lost 7 bases and 0 bases respectively, with 12 bases between them. This CDR3 comprises 14 residues. CDR3 DNA: TGTGCCAGCACCCCGGGGACTATGAACACTGAAGCTTTCTTT. It is translated as CASTPGTMNTEAFF.

The rearrangement links TRBV21-1 to TRBJ2-7; no check of the table's D call, TRBD1, against the DNA was made. TRBV21-1 is a pseudogene segment. The CDR3 contains 14 residues. The CDR3 region is CASSKEGLDYEQYF. The CDR3 region has the DNA TGTGCCAGCAGCAAAGAGGGGTTAGACTACGAGCAGTACTTC.

The chain carries TRBV20-1 and TRBJ2-1; the D is unclear. V was clipped by 3 bases and J by 2 bases, with 2 bases between them. CDR1 DFQATT and CDR2 SNEGSKA come from the germline V gene (reference sequence). CDR3 length: 11 amino acids. The CDR3 loop is CSASAYNEQFF. Written as DNA, the CDR3 is TGCAGTGCTAGCGCCTACAATGAGCAGTTCTTC.

The rearrangement uses TRBV6-2 or TRBV6-3 and TRBJ2-5; tentative D call: TRBD1 (5 bases). Germline CDR1 and CDR2: MNHEY and SVGEGT. V was shortened by 2 bases and J by 1 base, with 8 bases between the two germline ends. CDR3 length equals 14 residues. This chain's CDR3 is CASSYPGRQETQYF. In nucleotides, the CDR3 is TGTGCCAGCAGTTACCCAGGGCGCCAAGAGACCCAGTACTTC.

The rearrangement joins TRBV19 to TRBJ2-7; D might be TRBD1 or TRBD2, each matching 5 bases. V shed 5 bases and J shed 8 bases, with 19 bases lying between them. The CDR3 sequence is 14 residues long. CDR1 LNHDA and CDR2 SQIVND come from the germline V gene (reference sequence). CDR3 in amino acids: CASSAYRDGTKQYF. DNA of the CDR3: TGTGCCAGTAGTGCCTACCGGGACGGAACTAAGCAGTACTTC.